This TCR beta chain was documented in a study of T cell changes during pregnancy in multiple sclerosis. Sequenced by immunoSEQ multiplex PCR; TCRdb stores in-frame clones only, minus some. The sample consists of 40,000 to 60,000 clones, approximately 94% of them appearing once. CDR1 and CDR2 from the germline V gene are SGHRS and YFSETQ. V shed 4 bases, J shed 0 bases, and the junction held 1 base outside the gene matches. This CDR3 has 14 residues. This TCR derives from a female donor with multiple sclerosis, enrolled in a pregnancy study. The sample consisted of CD4+ T cells from peripheral blood mononuclear cells, taken in the third trimester of pregnancy. This sequence joins TRBV5-1 and TRBJ2-7; TRBD2 matches at 10 bases. CDR3 region: CASSASGSSYEQYF. The CDR3 nucleotides read TGCGCCAGCAGCGCTAGCGGGAGCTCCTACGAGCAGTACTTC.